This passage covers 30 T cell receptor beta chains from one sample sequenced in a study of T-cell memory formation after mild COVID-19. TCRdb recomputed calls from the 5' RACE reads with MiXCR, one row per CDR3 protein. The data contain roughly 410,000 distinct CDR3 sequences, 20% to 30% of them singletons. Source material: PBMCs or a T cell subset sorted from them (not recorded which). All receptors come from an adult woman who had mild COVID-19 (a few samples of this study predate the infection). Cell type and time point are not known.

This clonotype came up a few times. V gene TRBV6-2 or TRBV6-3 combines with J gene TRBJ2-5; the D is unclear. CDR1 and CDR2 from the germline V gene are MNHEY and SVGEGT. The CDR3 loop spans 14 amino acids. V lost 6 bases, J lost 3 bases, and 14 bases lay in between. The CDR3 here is CASRSGPLKETQYF. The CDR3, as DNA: TGTGCCAGCAGATCCGGACCTCTGAAAGAGACCCAGTACTTC.

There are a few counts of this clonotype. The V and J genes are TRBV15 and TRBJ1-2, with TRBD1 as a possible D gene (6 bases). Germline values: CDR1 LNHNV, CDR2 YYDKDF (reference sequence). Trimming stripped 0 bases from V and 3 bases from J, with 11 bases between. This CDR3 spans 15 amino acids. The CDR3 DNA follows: TGTGCCACCAGCAGAGAGAGGGGGAACGACTATGGCTACACCTTC. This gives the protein CATSRERGNDYGYTF.

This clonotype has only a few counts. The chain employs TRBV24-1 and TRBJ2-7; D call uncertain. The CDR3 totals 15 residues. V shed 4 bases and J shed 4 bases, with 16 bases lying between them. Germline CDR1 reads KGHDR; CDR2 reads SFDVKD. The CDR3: CATSELGRTSYEQYF. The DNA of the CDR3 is TGTGCCACCAGTGAGCTCGGCCGGACGAGTTACGAGCAGTACTTC.

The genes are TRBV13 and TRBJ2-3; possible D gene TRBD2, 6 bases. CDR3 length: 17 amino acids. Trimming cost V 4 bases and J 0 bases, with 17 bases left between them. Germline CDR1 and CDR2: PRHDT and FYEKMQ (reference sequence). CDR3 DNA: TGTGCCAGCAGCTCCCTTGGGACCGGGACTAGCACAGATACGCAGTATTTT. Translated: CASSSLGTGTSTDTQYF.

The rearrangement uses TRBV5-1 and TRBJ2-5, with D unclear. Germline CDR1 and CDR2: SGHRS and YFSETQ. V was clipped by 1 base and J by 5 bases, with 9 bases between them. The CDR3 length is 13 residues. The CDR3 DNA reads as TGCGCCAGCAGCTTGTATTACAGTGAGACCCAGTACTTC. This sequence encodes CASSLYYSETQYF.

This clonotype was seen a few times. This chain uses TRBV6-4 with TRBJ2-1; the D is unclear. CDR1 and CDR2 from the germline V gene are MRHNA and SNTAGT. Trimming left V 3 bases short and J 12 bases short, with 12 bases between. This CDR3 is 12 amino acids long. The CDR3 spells CASSDPVEGQFF. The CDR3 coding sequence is TGTGCCAGCAGTGATCCCGTAGAAGGGCAGTTCTTC.

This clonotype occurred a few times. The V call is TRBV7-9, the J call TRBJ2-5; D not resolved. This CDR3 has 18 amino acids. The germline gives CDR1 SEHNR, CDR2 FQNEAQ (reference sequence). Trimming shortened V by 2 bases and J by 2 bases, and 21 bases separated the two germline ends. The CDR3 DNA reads TGTGCCAGCAGCTTAAGTATCTCGGGCAGCCACGTTCAAGAGACCCAGTACTTC. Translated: CASSLSISGSHVQETQYF. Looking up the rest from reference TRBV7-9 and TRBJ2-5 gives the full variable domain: DTGVSQNPRHKITKRGQNVTFRCDPISEHNRLYWYRQTLGQGPEFLTYFQNEAQLEKSRLLSDRFSAERPKGSFSTLEIQRTEQGDSAMYLCASSLSISGSHVQETQYFGPGTRLLVL.

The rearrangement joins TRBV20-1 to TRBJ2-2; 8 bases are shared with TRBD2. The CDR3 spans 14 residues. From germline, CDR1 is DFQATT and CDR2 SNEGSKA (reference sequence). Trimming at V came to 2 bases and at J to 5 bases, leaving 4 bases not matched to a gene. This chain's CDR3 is CSARTSGRTGELFF. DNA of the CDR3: TGCAGTGCTAGAACGAGCGGGAGAACCGGGGAGCTGTTTTTT.

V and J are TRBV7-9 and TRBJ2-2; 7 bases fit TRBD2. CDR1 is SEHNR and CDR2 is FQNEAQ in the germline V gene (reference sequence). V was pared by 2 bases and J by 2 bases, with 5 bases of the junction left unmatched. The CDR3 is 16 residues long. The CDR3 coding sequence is TGTGCCAGCAGCTTATTCGCGGGAGTAAACACCGGGGAGCTGTTTTTT. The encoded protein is CASSLFAGVNTGELFF.

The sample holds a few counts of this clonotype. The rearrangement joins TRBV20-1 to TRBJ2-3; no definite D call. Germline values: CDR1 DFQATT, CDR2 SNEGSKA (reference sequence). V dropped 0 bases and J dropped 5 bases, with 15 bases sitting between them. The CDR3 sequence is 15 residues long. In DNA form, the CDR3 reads TGCAGTGCTAGAGATCAAGCGTTCCCGGGAGATACGCAGTATTTT. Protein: CSARDQAFPGDTQYF.

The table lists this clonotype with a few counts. This CDR3 reads CATSRDLLDIQGLFF. The CDR3 nucleotides read TGTGCCACCAGCAGGGACCTTTTGGACATACAAGGGCTGTTTTTT. V is TRBV15 and J is TRBJ2-2; D might be TRBD1 (5 bases). Germline-derived CDR1 and CDR2 are LNHNV and YYDKDF (reference sequence). The V gene lost 3 bases and the J gene lost 13 bases, with 21 bases spanning the gap. The CDR3 consists of 15 residues.

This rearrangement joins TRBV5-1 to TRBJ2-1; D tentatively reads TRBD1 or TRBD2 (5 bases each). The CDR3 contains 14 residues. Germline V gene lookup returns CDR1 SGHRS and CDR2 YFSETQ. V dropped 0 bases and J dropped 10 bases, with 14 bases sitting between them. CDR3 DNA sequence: TGCGCCAGCAGCTTGGCCGCCGGGACCTACGAGCAGTTCTTC. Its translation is CASSLAAGTYEQFF.

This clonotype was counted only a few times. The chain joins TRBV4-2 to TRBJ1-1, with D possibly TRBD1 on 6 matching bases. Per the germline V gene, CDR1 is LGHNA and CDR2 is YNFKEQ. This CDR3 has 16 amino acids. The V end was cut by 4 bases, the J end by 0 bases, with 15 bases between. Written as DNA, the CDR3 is TGTGCCAGCAGCCTAGGGGGGGGCCTGATGAACACTGAAGCTTTCTTT. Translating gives CASSLGGGLMNTEAFF.

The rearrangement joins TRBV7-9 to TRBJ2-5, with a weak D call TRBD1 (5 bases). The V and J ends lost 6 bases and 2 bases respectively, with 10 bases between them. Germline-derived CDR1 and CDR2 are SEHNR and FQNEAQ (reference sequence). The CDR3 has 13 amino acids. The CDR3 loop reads CASSRRQQETQYF. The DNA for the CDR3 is TGTGCCAGCAGTCGAAGACAGCAAGAGACCCAGTACTTC. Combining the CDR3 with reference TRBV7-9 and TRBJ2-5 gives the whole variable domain DTGVSQNPRHKITKRGQNVTFRCDPISEHNRLYWYRQTLGQGPEFLTYFQNEAQLEKSRLLSDRFSAERPKGSFSTLEIQRTEQGDSAMYLCASSRRQQETQYFGPGTRLLVL.

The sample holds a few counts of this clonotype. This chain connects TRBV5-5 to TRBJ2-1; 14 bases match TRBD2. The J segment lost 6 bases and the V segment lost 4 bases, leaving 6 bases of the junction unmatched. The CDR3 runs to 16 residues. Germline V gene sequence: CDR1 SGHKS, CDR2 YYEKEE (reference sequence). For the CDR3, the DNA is TGTGCCAGCAGCCTTGCGACTAGCGGGGGGGCCAATGAGCAGTTCTTC. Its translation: CASSLATSGGANEQFF.

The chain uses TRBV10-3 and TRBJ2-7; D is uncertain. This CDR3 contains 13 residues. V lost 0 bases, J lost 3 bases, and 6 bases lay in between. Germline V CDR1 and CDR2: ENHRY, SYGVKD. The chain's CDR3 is CAISESTLYEQYF. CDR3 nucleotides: TGTGCCATCAGTGAGTCGACCCTCTACGAGCAGTACTTC.

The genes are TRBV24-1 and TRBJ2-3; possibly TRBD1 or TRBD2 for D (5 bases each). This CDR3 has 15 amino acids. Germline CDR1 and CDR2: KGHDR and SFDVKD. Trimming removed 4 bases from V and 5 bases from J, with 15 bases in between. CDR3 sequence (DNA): TGTGCCACCAGTGAGGAGACCGGGACGGGAGATACGCAGTATTTT. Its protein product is CATSEETGTGDTQYF.

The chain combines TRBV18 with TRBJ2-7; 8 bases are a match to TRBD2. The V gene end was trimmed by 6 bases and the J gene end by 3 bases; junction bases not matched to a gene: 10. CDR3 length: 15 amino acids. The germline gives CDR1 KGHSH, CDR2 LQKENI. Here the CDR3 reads CASSPGASGSYEQYF. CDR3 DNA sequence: TGTGCCAGCTCCCCCGGGGCCAGCGGGAGCTACGAGCAGTACTTC.

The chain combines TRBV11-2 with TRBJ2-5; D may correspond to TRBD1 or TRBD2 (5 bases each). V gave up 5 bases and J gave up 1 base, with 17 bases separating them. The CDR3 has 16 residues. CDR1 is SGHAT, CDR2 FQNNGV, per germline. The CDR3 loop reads CASSEGTTTLQETQYF. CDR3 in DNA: TGTGCCAGCAGCGAAGGGACCACCACCCTCCAAGAGACCCAGTACTTC.

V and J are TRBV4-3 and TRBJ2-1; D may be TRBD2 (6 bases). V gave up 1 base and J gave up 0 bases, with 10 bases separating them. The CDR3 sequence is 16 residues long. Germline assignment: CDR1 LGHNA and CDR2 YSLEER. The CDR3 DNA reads TGCGCCAGCAGCCAAGGGGCGGGAAACTCCTACAATGAGCAGTTCTTC. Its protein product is CASSQGAGNSYNEQFF.

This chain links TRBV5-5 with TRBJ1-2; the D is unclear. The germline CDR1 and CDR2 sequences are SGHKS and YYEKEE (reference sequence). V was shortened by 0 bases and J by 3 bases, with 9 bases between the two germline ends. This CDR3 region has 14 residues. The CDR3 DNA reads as TGTGCCAGCAGCTTGGTGACCGCCGACTATGGCTACACCTTC. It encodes CASSLVTADYGYTF.

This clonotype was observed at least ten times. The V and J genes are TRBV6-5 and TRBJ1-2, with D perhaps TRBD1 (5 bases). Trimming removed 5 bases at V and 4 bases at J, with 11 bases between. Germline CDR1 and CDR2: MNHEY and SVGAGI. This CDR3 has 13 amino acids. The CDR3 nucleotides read TGTGCCAGCAGTAAACGGGACGGCTATGGCTACACCTTC. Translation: CASSKRDGYGYTF.

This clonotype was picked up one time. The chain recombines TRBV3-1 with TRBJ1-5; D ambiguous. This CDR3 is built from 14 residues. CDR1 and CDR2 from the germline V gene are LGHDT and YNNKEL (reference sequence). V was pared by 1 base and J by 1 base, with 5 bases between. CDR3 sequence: CASSQADSNQPQHF. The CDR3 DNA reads TGTGCCAGCAGCCAAGCAGACAGCAATCAGCCCCAGCATTTT. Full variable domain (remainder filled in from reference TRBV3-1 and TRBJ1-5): DTAVSQTPKYLVTQMGNDKSIKCEQNLGHDTMYWYKQDSKKFLKIMFSYNNKELIINETVPNRFSPKSPDKAHLNLHINSLELGDSAVYFCASSQADSNQPQHFGDGTRLSIL.

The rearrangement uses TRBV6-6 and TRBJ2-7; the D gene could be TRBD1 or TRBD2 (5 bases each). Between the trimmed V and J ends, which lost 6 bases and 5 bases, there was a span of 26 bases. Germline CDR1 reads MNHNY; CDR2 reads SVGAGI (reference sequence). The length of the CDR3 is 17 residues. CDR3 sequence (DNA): TGTGCCAGCAGGGGACCGGAGCTCCAAACTTCCAACCACGAGCAGTACTTC. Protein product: CASRGPELQTSNHEQYF.

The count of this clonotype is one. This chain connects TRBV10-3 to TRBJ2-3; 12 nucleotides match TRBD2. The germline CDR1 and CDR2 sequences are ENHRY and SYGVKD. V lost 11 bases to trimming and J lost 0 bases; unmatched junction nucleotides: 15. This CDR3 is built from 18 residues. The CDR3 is CASNRADLAGGSTDTQYF. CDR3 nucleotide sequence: TGTGCCTCCAACCGGGCAGACCTAGCGGGGGGGAGCACAGATACGCAGTATTTT.

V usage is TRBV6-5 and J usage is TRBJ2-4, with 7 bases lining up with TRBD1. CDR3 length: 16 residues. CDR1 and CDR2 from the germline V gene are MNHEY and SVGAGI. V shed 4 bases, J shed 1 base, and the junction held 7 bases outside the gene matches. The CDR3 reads CASSSWTGTAKNIQYF. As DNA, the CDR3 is TGTGCCAGCAGTTCCTGGACAGGTACCGCCAAAAACATTCAGTACTTC.

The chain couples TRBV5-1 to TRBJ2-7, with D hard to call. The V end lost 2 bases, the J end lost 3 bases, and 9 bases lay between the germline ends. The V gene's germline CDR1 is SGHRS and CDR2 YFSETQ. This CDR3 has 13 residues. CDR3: CASSFAKGYEQYF. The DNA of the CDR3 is TGCGCCAGCAGCTTCGCGAAGGGCTACGAGCAGTACTTC.

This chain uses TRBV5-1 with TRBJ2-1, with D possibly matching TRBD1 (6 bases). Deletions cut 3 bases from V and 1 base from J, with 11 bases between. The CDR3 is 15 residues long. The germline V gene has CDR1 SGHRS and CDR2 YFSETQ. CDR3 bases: TGCGCCAGCAGCTCCGGACAGTTATCCTACAATGAGCAGTTCTTC. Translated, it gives CASSSGQLSYNEQFF.

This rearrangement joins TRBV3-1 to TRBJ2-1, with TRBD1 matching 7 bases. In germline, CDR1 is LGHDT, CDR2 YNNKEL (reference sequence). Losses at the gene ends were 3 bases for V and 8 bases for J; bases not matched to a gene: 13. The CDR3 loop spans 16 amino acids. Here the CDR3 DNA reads TGTGCCAGCAGCCAGGTAAAGCACAGGGGCCCCCATGAGCAGTTCTTC. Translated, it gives CASSQVKHRGPHEQFF.

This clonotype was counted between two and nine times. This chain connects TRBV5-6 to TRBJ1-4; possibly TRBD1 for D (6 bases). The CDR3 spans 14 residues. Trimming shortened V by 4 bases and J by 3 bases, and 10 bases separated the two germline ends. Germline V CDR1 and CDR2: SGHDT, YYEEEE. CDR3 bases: TGTGCCAGCAGCCGAGGGGGATCTAATGAAAAACTGTTTTTT. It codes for CASSRGGSNEKLFF.